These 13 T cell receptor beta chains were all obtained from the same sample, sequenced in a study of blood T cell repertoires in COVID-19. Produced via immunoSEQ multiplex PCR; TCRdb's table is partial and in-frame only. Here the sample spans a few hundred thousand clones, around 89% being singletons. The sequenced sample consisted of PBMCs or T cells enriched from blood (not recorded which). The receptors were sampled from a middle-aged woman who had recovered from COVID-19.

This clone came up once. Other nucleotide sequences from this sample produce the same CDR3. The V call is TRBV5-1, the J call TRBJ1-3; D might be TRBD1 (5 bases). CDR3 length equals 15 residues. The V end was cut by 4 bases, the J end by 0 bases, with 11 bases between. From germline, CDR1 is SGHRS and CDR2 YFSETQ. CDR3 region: CASSLDGGSGNTIYF. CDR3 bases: TGCGCCAGCAGCCTGGACGGGGGCTCTGGAAACACCATATATTTT.

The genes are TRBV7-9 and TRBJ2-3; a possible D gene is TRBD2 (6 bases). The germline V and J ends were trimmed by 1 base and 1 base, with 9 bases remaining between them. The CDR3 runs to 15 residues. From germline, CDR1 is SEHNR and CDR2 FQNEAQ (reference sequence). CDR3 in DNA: TGTGCCAGCAGCTTAGGGGGCGGGGGCACAGATACGCAGTATTTT. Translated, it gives CASSLGGGGTDTQYF.

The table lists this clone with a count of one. Written as DNA, the CDR3 is TGTGCCAGTAGTCCAGGGGACAGATCCACTGAAGCTTTCTTT. It yields the protein CASSPGDRSTEAFF. The chain uses TRBV19 and TRBJ1-1, with 7 bases identical to TRBD1. Germline CDR1 LNHDA, CDR2 SQIVND (reference sequence). The CDR3 loop spans 14 amino acids. V was clipped by 5 bases and J by 4 bases; unmatched bases: 7.

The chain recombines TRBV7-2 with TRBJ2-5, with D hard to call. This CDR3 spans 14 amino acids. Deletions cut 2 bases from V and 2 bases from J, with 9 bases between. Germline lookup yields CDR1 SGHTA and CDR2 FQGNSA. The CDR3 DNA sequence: TGTGCCAGCAGCTTAACTGAGATGCAAGAGACCCAGTACTTC. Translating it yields CASSLTEMQETQYF.

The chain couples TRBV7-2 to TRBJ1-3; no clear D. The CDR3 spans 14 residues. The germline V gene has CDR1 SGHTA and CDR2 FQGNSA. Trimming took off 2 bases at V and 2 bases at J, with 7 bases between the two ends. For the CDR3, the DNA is TGTGCCAGCAGCTTACTCAGGACTGGAAACACCATATATTTT. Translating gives CASSLLRTGNTIYF.

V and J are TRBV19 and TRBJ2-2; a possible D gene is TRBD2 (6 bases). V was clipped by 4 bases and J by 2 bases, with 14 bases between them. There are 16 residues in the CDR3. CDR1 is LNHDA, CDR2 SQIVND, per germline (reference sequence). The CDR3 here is CASSKEGSGNTGELFF. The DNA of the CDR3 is TGTGCCAGTAGTAAAGAGGGTAGCGGTAACACCGGGGAGCTGTTTTTT.

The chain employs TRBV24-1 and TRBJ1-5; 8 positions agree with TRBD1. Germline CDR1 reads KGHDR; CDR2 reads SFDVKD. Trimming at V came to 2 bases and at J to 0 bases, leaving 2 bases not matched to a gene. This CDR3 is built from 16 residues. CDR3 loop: CATSDSGQGSNQPQHF. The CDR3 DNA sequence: TGTGCCACCAGTGATTCAGGACAGGGTAGCAATCAGCCCCAGCATTTT.

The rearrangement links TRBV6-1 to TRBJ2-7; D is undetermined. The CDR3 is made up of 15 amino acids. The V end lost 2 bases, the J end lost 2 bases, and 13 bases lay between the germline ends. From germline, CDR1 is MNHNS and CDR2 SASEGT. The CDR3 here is CASSERPGSTYEQYF. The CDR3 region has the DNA TGTGCCAGCAGTGAAAGGCCGGGTTCCACCTACGAGCAGTACTTC.

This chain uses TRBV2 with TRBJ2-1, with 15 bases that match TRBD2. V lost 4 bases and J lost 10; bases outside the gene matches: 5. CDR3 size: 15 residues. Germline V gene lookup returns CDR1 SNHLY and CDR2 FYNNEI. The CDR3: CASSGTSGGGKEQFF. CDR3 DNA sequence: TGTGCCAGCAGTGGGACTAGCGGGGGGGGCAAGGAGCAGTTCTTC.

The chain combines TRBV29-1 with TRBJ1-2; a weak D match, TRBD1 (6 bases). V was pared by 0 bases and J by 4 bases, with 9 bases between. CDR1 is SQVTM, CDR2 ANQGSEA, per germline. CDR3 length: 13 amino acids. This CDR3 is CSVEDTGSYGYTF. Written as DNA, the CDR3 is TGCAGCGTTGAAGATACAGGGAGCTATGGCTACACCTTC.

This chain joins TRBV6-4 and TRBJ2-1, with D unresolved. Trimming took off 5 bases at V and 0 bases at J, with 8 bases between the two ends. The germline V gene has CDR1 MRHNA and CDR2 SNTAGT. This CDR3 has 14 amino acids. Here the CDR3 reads CASSPEISYNEQFF. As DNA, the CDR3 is TGTGCCAGCAGTCCGGAGATCTCCTACAATGAGCAGTTCTTC.

CDR3 nucleotide sequence: TGTGCCAGCAGTGCTAATAATCAGCCCCAGCATTTT. Translation gives CASSANNQPQHF. The rearrangement joins TRBV6-6 to TRBJ1-5, with unresolved D. Germline lookup yields CDR1 MNHNY and CDR2 SVGAGI (reference sequence). The CDR3 is 12 amino acids. V gave up 5 bases and J gave up 4 bases, with 6 bases separating them.

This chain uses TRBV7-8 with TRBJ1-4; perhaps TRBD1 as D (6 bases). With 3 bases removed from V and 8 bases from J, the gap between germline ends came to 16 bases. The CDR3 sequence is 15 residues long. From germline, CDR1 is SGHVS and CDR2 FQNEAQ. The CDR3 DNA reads TGTGCCAGCAGCTTTTACGTTCAGGGGAAGGAAAAACTGTTTTTT. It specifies CASSFYVQGKEKLFF.